These 25 T cell receptor beta chains were all obtained from the same sample, sequenced in a study of blood T cell repertoires in COVID-19 (dated by TCRdb to the early 2020s). Libraries were made using the immunoSEQ multiplex PCR assay. TCRdb took this table from immuneACCESS and kept in-frame rearrangements with V and J called. Such tables lack part of the clones; where checked against another copy, unresolved V genes explain under half of the gap, and the rest is unexplained. Here the sample has some 110,000 clones; roughly nine tenths occur a single time. 1.8% of the sample lies in the top ten. Sequenced material: peripheral blood. The receptors stem from a human donor with active COVID-19. The donor label of this sample is uncertain.

This chain uses TRBV7-6 with TRBJ2-3; 14 bases fit TRBD2. V was clipped by 5 bases and J by 5 bases; unmatched bases: 6. Germline V gene lookup returns CDR1 SGHVS and CDR2 FNYEAQ. This CDR3 spans 16 amino acids. The CDR3 reads CASSPRLAGGQDTQYF. The DNA of the CDR3 is TGTGCCAGCAGCCCAAGACTAGCGGGGGGGCAAGATACGCAGTATTTT.

The V gene is TRBV9, the J gene TRBJ2-7, with 9 bases aligning to TRBD1. Losses at the gene ends were 4 bases for V and 3 bases for J; bases not matched to a gene: 5. The germline V gene has CDR1 SGDLS and CDR2 YYNGEE. CDR3 length equals 14 residues. The CDR3 loop reads CASSPGQGDYEQYF. As DNA, the CDR3 is TGTGCCAGCAGCCCGGGACAGGGAGACTACGAGCAGTACTTC.

The chain couples TRBV5-1 to TRBJ2-1; D is possibly TRBD1 (6 bases). V was pared by 2 bases and J by 0 bases, with 9 bases between. The CDR3 spans 15 residues. Germline V gene lookup returns CDR1 SGHRS and CDR2 YFSETQ. The CDR3 sequence is CASSLGQYSYNEQFF. The CDR3 coding sequence is TGCGCCAGCAGCTTAGGACAGTACTCCTACAATGAGCAGTTCTTC.

The V gene is TRBV13, the J gene TRBJ1-3; 7 bases agree with TRBD1. The V gene end was trimmed by 4 bases and the J gene end by 0 bases; junction bases not matched to a gene: 3. CDR1 is PRHDT, CDR2 FYEKMQ, per germline (reference sequence). This CDR3 is 15 amino acids long. The CDR3 DNA follows: TGTGCCAGCAGCTCGGGGACAGTCTCTGGAAACACCATATATTTT. It codes for CASSSGTVSGNTIYF.

This clone was observed a single time. This chain uses TRBV9 with TRBJ1-1; D possibly corresponds to TRBD1 (5 bases). The germline V gene has CDR1 SGDLS and CDR2 YYNGEE. This CDR3 region has 14 residues. V lost 0 bases to trimming and J lost 4 bases, with 10 bases between them. The CDR3 region is CASSVEYGGTEAFF. The DNA of the CDR3 is TGTGCCAGCAGCGTAGAATACGGGGGCACTGAAGCTTTCTTT. The full variable domain, completed using reference TRBV9 and TRBJ1-1, is DSGVTQTPKHLITATGQRVTLRCSPRSGDLSVYWYQQSLDQGLQFLIQYYNGEERAKGNILERFSAQQFPDLHSELNLSSLELGDSALYFCASSVEYGGTEAFFGQGTRLTVV.

This clone was counted only a few times. CDR3 coding DNA: TGCGCCAGCAGCCGCGCATTGACAGGGGGAAATCAGCCCCAGCATTTT. It translates to CASSRALTGGNQPQHF. The chain links TRBV4-3 to TRBJ1-5; 9 positions match TRBD1. This CDR3 spans 16 amino acids. J lost 4 bases, V lost 4 bases, and 8 bases had no gene match. Germline V gene sequence: CDR1 LGHNA, CDR2 YSLEER.

In the case of this clone: In the same sample, other DNA sequences code for this CDR3. The J gene is TRBJ2-7, the V gene TRBV6-2 or TRBV6-3; possibly TRBD1 for D (6 bases). The CDR3 has 13 amino acids. Germline V CDR1 and CDR2: MNHEY, SVGEGT. V lost 4 bases and J lost 1, with 8 bases in between. CDR3 sequence reads: CASSSGVSYEQYF. The DNA of the CDR3 is TGTGCCAGCAGTTCAGGGGTTTCCTACGAGCAGTACTTC.

The chain carries TRBV2 and TRBJ2-3; D is possibly TRBD1 (6 bases). The V end lost 5 bases, the J end lost 0 bases, and 18 bases lay between the germline ends. CDR3 length: 17 residues. CDR1 is SNHLY and CDR2 is FYNNEI in the germline V gene. The CDR3 nucleotides read TGTGCCAGCAGTCCACCGCGCACAGGGCTGAGCACAGATACGCAGTATTTT. Its protein is CASSPPRTGLSTDTQYF.

V is TRBV18 and J is TRBJ2-3, with 8 bases matching TRBD2. J was trimmed by 4 bases and V by 4 bases; bases with no gene match: 7. Germline CDR1 reads KGHSH; CDR2 reads LQKENI. The CDR3 sequence is 15 residues long. CDR3 sequence reads: CASSRNNGGADTQYF. CDR3 DNA sequence: TGTGCCAGCTCACGGAATAACGGGGGGGCAGATACGCAGTATTTT.

The V call is TRBV3-1 (or the pseudogene TRBV3-2), the J call TRBJ1-2; D is unresolved. The V gene's germline CDR1 is LGHDT and CDR2 YNNKEL (reference sequence). With 4 bases removed from V and 2 bases from J, the gap between germline ends came to 14 bases. The CDR3 spans 15 residues. The CDR3 DNA is TGTGCCAGCAGCCTCAGACAAAGTATCAACTATGGCTACACCTTC. As protein: CASSLRQSINYGYTF.

The chain uses TRBV28 and TRBJ1-2, with 7 nucleotides matching TRBD1. Losses at the gene ends were 5 bases for V and 2 bases for J; bases not matched to a gene: 5. Germline lookup yields CDR1 MDHEN and CDR2 SYDVKM. The CDR3 loop spans 14 amino acids. CDR3 coding DNA: TGTGCCAGCAGTCTCGGGACAGCCAACTATGGCTACACCTTC. Amino acid sequence: CASSLGTANYGYTF.

V is TRBV7-9 and J is TRBJ1-2; the match to TRBD1 covers 7 bases. The CDR3 contains 14 residues. V was pared by 5 bases and J by 8 bases, with 11 bases of the junction left unmatched. Germline V lookup: CDR1 SEHNR, CDR2 FQNEAQ (reference sequence). CDR3 in amino acids: CASSVTGQQRGYTF. For the CDR3, the DNA is TGTGCCAGCAGCGTGACGGGACAGCAAAGGGGCTACACCTTC.

J is TRBJ2-3 and V is TRBV5-8, with D unresolved. Trimming pared 0 bases from V and 2 bases from J, leaving 7 bases between. The CDR3 consists of 14 residues. Per the germline V gene, CDR1 is SGHTS and CDR2 is YDEGEE. The CDR3 spells CASSLDQNTDTQYF. The CDR3 nucleotides read TGTGCCAGCAGCTTGGACCAGAACACAGATACGCAGTATTTT.

The chain recombines TRBV4-1 with TRBJ2-1; D perhaps matches TRBD2 (5 bases). The length of the CDR3 is 19 residues. Looked up from germline, CDR1 is MGHRA and CDR2 is YSYEKL. The ends were cut back, 2 bases at V and 2 bases at J, with 22 bases in the middle. The CDR3 loop reads CASSQYGPRVANPYNEQFF. The CDR3 DNA reads as TGCGCCAGCAGCCAATACGGCCCGAGGGTGGCTAACCCCTACAATGAGCAGTTCTTC.

CDR3 coding DNA: TGTGCCAGCAGCCAAGATATCCTAGCGGGGGGGCAGGATGAGCAGTTCTTC. Translated, it gives CASSQDILAGGQDEQFF. The rearrangement links TRBV14 to TRBJ2-1, with 12 bases aligning to TRBD2. Germline V CDR1 and CDR2: SGHDN, FVKESK. This CDR3 spans 17 amino acids. V was pared by 0 bases and J by 8 bases, with 8 bases of the junction left unmatched.

This chain joins TRBV7-2 and TRBJ2-1; TRBD1 aligns across 12 bases. Per the germline V gene, CDR1 is SGHTA and CDR2 is FQGNSA. The junction had 8 bases not matched to a gene; V was cut back by 5 bases and J by 6 bases. The CDR3 length is 16 residues. The CDR3 reads CASSRTGTGGFNEQFF. Written as DNA, the CDR3 is TGTGCCAGCAGCCGCACCGGGACAGGGGGCTTCAATGAGCAGTTCTTC.

This clone has only a few counts. The chain carries TRBV12-3 or TRBV12-4 and TRBJ2-3; TRBD1 aligns across 7 bases. The CDR3 consists of 13 residues. Trimming removed 6 bases from V and 3 bases from J; junction bases left unmatched: 3. The CDR3 coding sequence is TGTGCCAGCAGGTCACAGGGGACAGATACGCAGTATTTT. Its protein product is CASRSQGTDTQYF.

V is TRBV7-3 and J is TRBJ1-1, with D possibly TRBD1 on 5 matching bases. CDR3 size: 14 residues. Trimming cost V 0 bases and J 4 bases, with 9 bases left between them. In germline, CDR1 is SGHTA, CDR2 FQGTGA. DNA for the CDR3: TGTGCCAGCAGCTTAACGGGGCAGACCACTGAAGCTTTCTTT. Its protein product is CASSLTGQTTEAFF. The full variable domain, completed using reference TRBV7-3 and TRBJ1-1, is GAGVSQTPSNKVTEKGKYVELRCDPISGHTALYWYRQSLGQGPEFLIYFQGTGAADDSGLPNDRFFAVRPEGSVSTLKIQRTERGDSAVYLCASSLTGQTTEAFFGQGTRLTVV.

This chain joins TRBV30 and TRBJ1-2; unclear D gene. This CDR3 spans 12 amino acids. The V and J ends lost 2 bases and 7 bases respectively, with 11 bases between them. CDR1 and CDR2 (germline): GTSNPN, SVGIG (reference sequence). CDR3 region: CAWSLGQSGYTF. Here the CDR3 DNA reads TGTGCCTGGAGTCTTGGGCAGAGTGGCTACACCTTC.

This sequence joins TRBV4-1 and TRBJ1-5; D call uncertain. There are 15 residues in the CDR3. Trimming removed 0 bases at V and 6 bases at J, with 12 bases between. The germline CDR1 and CDR2 sequences are MGHRA and YSYEKL. Written as DNA, the CDR3 is TGCGCCAGCAGCCAAGATCTTATCGGTAGTCAGCCCCAGCATTTT. This translates into CASSQDLIGSQPQHF.

This rearrangement joins TRBV6-6 to TRBJ2-5, with 7 bases aligning to TRBD2. Germline V CDR1 and CDR2: MNHNY, SVGAGI (reference sequence). Trimming removed 7 bases from V and 0 bases from J; junction bases left unmatched: 11. This CDR3 region has 16 residues. The CDR3 sequence: CASTPGASGDQETQYF. For the CDR3, the DNA is TGTGCCAGCACCCCTGGAGCGAGCGGGGACCAAGAGACCCAGTACTTC.

The chain joins TRBV7-3 to TRBJ2-1; TRBD2 matches at 10 bases. The CDR3 totals 15 residues. Trimming cost V 6 bases and J 6 bases; bases outside gene matches: 8. Per the germline V gene, CDR1 is SGHTA and CDR2 is FQGTGA. The CDR3: CASSPQRGGFNEQFF. As DNA, the CDR3 is TGTGCCAGCAGTCCCCAGCGGGGGGGATTCAATGAGCAGTTCTTC.

This chain joins TRBV2 and TRBJ1-2; D not certain. Germline-derived CDR1 and CDR2 are SNHLY and FYNNEI. This CDR3 has 13 residues. The ends were cut back, 0 bases at V and 6 bases at J, with 8 bases in the middle. The CDR3 DNA is TGTGCCAGCAGTGAAGCACTAGTCGATGGCTACACCTTC. This sequence encodes CASSEALVDGYTF.

This chain uses TRBV4-2 with TRBJ2-7; 7 nucleotides align to TRBD1. This CDR3 comprises 15 residues. CDR1 is LGHNA, CDR2 YNFKEQ, per germline. The ends lost 8 bases at V and 6 bases at J; junction bases unmatched: 16. The CDR3 reads CASGRTGTAVAEQYF. The CDR3 DNA is TGTGCCAGCGGACGAACTGGGACAGCAGTTGCCGAGCAGTACTTC.

V and J are TRBV19 and TRBJ1-4; 9 bases map to TRBD1. The CDR3 contains 12 residues. V lost 3 bases, J lost 11 bases, and 1 base stayed unmatched. Germline CDR1 and CDR2: LNHDA and SQIVND (reference sequence). DNA of the CDR3: TGTGCCAGTAGTATCGACAGGGGGAAACTGTTTTTT. Residues: CASSIDRGKLFF. Full variable domain (remainder filled in from reference TRBV19 and TRBJ1-4): DGGITQSPKYLFRKEGQNVTLSCEQNLNHDAMYWYRQDPGQGLRLIYYSQIVNDFQKGDIAEGYSVSREKKESFPLTVTSAQKNPTAFYLCASSIDRGKLFFGSGTQLSVL.